This T cell receptor (beta chain) emerged from a study of cytomegalovirus exposure and HLA in healthy donors. This PCR relied on a set of 60 Vbeta primers and 13 Jbeta primers. Assay used: immunoSEQ multiplex PCR; TCRdb lists only in-frame clones, some missing. This table holds around 100,000 clones. The CDR3 has 15 amino acids. In germline, CDR1 is SGHTA, CDR2 FQGNSA. Unmatched junction bases numbered 8, after V lost 4 bases and J lost 3 bases. With respect to this clone: Its matching antigen is unknown.

Findings and caveats of the study: In a later analysis, TCR beta V- and J-gene trimming was associated with a missense DCLRE1C variant. Roughly uniform sequencing depth across donors was assumed, possibly incorrectly. A few V segments could not be told apart, such as TRBV6-2 and TRBV6-3, and were left out. Clonal expansion, a later analysis showed, was greater in HLA-associated TCR beta chains than in equally common others.

The chain carries TRBV7-2 and TRBJ1-1, with 7 nucleotides matching TRBD1. Specimen: PBMCs. The TCR sequence derives from a man aged 45-65 years in good health and CMV-seronegative. CDR3 residues: CASSSIRDRDTEAFF. DNA of the CDR3: TGTGCCAGCAGCTCTATCCGGGACAGAGACACTGAAGCTTTCTTT.